This TCR beta chain was recorded in a study of regulatory T cells in long-lasting Graves disease. Noted time point: newly diagnosed GD, antithyroid drugs for less than 3 months. RNA extracted from PBMCs served as the sequencing template. Arm-PCR with iRepertoire HTBI primers amplified the CDR3 regions for these TCR beta libraries. TCRdb reprocessed the multiplex PCR reads with MiXCR, giving one entry per CDR3 protein. The data show 550,000 to 700,000 distinct CDR3 sequences, about 16% seen once. These same records also appear under a second study, on T cells in Graves' hyperthyroidism and ophthalmopathy.

The material was peripheral blood mononuclear cells (PBMCs), obtained at new diagnosis, from a patient treated with antithyroid drugs. The TCR comes from a man between 18 and 29 years old with Graves disease.

DNA of the CDR3: TGTGCCAGTCGCGCGGGAGGGTTTTACGAGCAGTACTTC. Its translation is CASRAGGFYEQYF. V gene TRBV19 combines with J gene TRBJ2-7; 9 positions agree with TRBD2. This CDR3 region has 13 residues. V lost 8 bases, J lost 4 bases, and 6 bases stayed unmatched. Germline V gene lookup returns CDR1 LNHDA and CDR2 SQIVND (reference sequence).